This TCR beta chain stems from a study of blood T cell repertoires in COVID-19. Study details: COVID-19 samples from acute and convalescent phases originated in the United States, Italy and Spain. T cells, B-cell-depleted T cells, or PBMCs supplied cDNA or gDNA.

Per the authors' pipeline: Estimation of nucleated cell counts relied on the amplification of reference gene primers. Some clones are missing from TCRdb's copy, which holds only in-frame ones; the method was immunoSEQ multiplex PCR. For V, J and clone size, that table is used; D and trimming come from the DNA. The sample yields under 85,000 clones, 70% to 90% seen once. The CDR3 loop spans 19 amino acids. CDR1 is SEHNR and CDR2 is FQNEAQ in the germline V gene (reference sequence). Germline trimming cut 4 bases from V and 6 bases from J; bases unmatched to any gene: 18. Sequenced: peripheral blood. The chain uses TRBV7-9 and TRBJ1-6, with 7 bases lining up with TRBD1. The receptor was derived from a man between 65 and 85 years old with active or convalescent COVID-19. This CDR3 reads CASSSVETTGQVFNSPLHF. The DNA for the CDR3 is TGTGCCAGCAGCTCTGTCGAAACAACCGGACAGGTTTTTAATTCACCCCTCCACTTT.